The 2 T cell receptor beta chains listed next were all sequenced from one sample in a study of metastatic and nonmetastatic thyroid tumors. With MiXCR, TCRdb reprocessed the PCR reads. The sample lists 13,000 or so clones, about 25% occurring once. The entire patient cohort was treatment-naive prior to thyroid surgery. Sequences were obtained from blood. The receptors were gathered from a male donor with papillary thyroid cancer or a benign thyroid nodule (not recorded which). Some clones in this sample may be carry-over from other donors' samples.

The count of this clone is one. This sequence joins TRBV6-1 and TRBJ1-2; possibly TRBD1 for D (6 bases). Trimming cost V 5 bases and J 3 bases, with 10 bases left between them. The germline CDR1 and CDR2 sequences are MNHNS and SASEGT. This CDR3 is built from 13 residues. In nucleotides, the CDR3 is TGTGCCAGCAGTAGCGCAGGGGACTATGGCTACACCTTC. Encoded protein: CASSSAGDYGYTF.

This clone was found many times. The rearrangement uses TRBV5-5 and TRBJ2-3; D uncertain. CDR1 is SGHKS, CDR2 YYEKEE, per germline (reference sequence). The CDR3 spans 14 residues. Trimming stripped 0 bases from V and 6 bases from J, with 11 bases between. As DNA, the CDR3 is TGTGCCAGCAGCTTGGCCTCAGGAGAGGATACGCAGTATTTT. Translated, it gives CASSLASGEDTQYF. Full variable domain (remainder filled in from reference TRBV5-5 and TRBJ2-3): DAGVTQSPTHLIKTRGQQVTLRCSPISGHKSVSWYQQVLGQGPQFIFQYYEKEERGRGNFPDRFSARQFPNYSSELNVNALLLGDSALYLCASSLASGEDTQYFGPGTRLTVL.